Listed below are T cell receptor beta chains from one sample, sequenced in a study of shared clonotypes between healthy human individuals. Data came from immunoSEQ multiplex PCR; TCRdb stores just in-frame clones and leaves some out. The sample includes around 750,000 clones, approximately 79% seen only once; the top ten take approximately 1.6%. The sample was memory CD4+ T cells sorted from blood. These receptors came from a woman aged 30 to 39 in good health. Each CDR3 is given with its conserved first and last residue. The D gene is left open where the match is weak. Expanded clones are given a class, and other clones once, few, many or no size at all.

J gene | V gene | D gene | clone size | CDR3 protein | CDR3 DNA
TRBJ2-1 | TRBV19 | - | - | CASSYGNNEQFF | TGTGCCAGTAGTTACGGTAACAATGAGCAGTTCTTC
TRBJ1-2 | TRBV7-2 | - | - | CASSLDPRQSNYGYTF | TGTGCCAGCAGCTTAGATCCTCGGCAGTCTAACTATGGCTACACCTTC
TRBJ2-3 | TRBV19 | TRBD1 | - | CASAVGQERTQYF | TGTGCCAGTGCAGTCGGACAGGAGAGAACGCAGTATTTT
TRBJ1-2 | TRBV10-3 | TRBD1 | - | CAISEEDRVRGYTF | TGTGCCATCAGTGAGGAGGACAGGGTACGCGGCTACACCTTC
TRBJ2-1 | TRBV2 | - | - | CASGKEVPNEQFF | TGTGCCAGCGGGAAGGAGGTGCCTAATGAGCAGTTCTTC
TRBJ2-1 | TRBV30 | TRBD1 | - | CACKGGIGTVYNEQFF | TGTGCCTGCAAAGGAGGAATCGGGACAGTATACAATGAGCAGTTCTTC
TRBJ2-7 | TRBV28 | TRBD2 | - | CASSFQRGYEQYF | TGTGCCAGCAGTTTCCAGCGGGGCTACGAGCAGTACTTC
TRBJ2-5 | TRBV19 | - | - | CASSIRHQETQYF | TGTGCCAGTAGTATTAGACATCAAGAGACCCAGTACTTC
TRBJ2-2 | TRBV5-1 | TRBD1 | - | CASTPGTESTGELFF | TGCGCCAGCACCCCCGGGACAGAAAGCACCGGGGAGCTGTTTTTT
TRBJ2-1 | TRBV2 | TRBD2 | - | CASSDPSGMGSYNEQFF | TGTGCCAGCAGTGATCCTAGCGGGATGGGGTCCTACAATGAGCAGTTCTTC
TRBJ1-1 | TRBV29-1 | - | - | CSVEDRSPPVAFF | TGCAGCGTTGAAGATCGATCTCCTCCTGTAGCTTTCTTT
TRBJ1-5 | TRBV2 | - | few | CASRSDSNQPQHF | TGTGCCAGCAGGAGTGATAGCAATCAGCCCCAGCATTTT
TRBJ2-5 | TRBV5-1 | TRBD2 | - | CASSSGLAGSETQYF | TGCGCCAGCAGCTCGGGACTAGCGGGATCTGAGACCCAGTACTTC
TRBJ2-7 | TRBV6-5 | TRBD2 | - | CASSYGTSGSGREQYF | TGTGCCAGCAGTTACGGGACTAGCGGGAGCGGACGCGAGCAGTACTTC
TRBJ1-5 | TRBV27 | - | once | CASSPYAGGYNQPQHF | TGTGCCAGCAGTCCTTACGCCGGGGGATACAATCAGCCCCAGCATTTT
TRBJ1-1 | TRBV6-1 | - | - | CASKMNTEAFF | TGTGCCAGCAAGATGAACACTGAAGCTTTCTTT
TRBJ1-2 | TRBV5-1 | - | - | CASSPTGQSSGYTF | TGCGCCAGCAGCCCAACAGGGCAATCCTCCGGCTACACCTTC
TRBJ2-7 | TRBV11-2 | TRBD2 | few | CASSFLTSGVQYF | TGTGCCAGCAGCTTCCTAACTAGCGGGGTTCAGTACTTC
TRBJ2-2 | TRBV11-2 | - | - | CASSSIRGGSPGELFF | TGTGCCAGCAGCTCAATCAGGGGAGGTAGCCCCGGGGAGCTGTTTTTT
TRBJ1-2 | TRBV20-1 | - | - | CSRQSNYGYTF | TGCAGTAGACAGTCCAACTATGGCTACACCTTC
TRBJ2-3 | TRBV7-3 | TRBD2 | few | CASSLRPASGTDTQYF | TGTGCCAGCAGCTTACGTCCCGCTAGCGGGACAGATACGCAGTATTTT
TRBJ2-7 | TRBV27 | - | - | CASSLYASDYEQYF | TGTGCCAGCAGTTTATACGCCTCAGACTACGAGCAGTACTTC
TRBJ2-2 | TRBV27 | - | - | CASSFVAGFRELFF | TGTGCCAGCAGTTTTGTAGCCGGGTTCCGGGAGCTGTTTTTT
TRBJ2-1 | TRBV7-2 | TRBD2 | - | CASSLDGGRARNEQFF | TGTGCCAGCAGCTTAGACGGCGGGAGGGCGCGGAATGAGCAGTTCTTC
TRBJ2-5 | TRBV10-1 | TRBD2 | - | CASSENRLAGPQYF | TGCGCCAGCAGTGAGAATCGGCTAGCGGGGCCCCAGTACTTC
TRBJ2-7 | TRBV11-2 | TRBD2 | - | CASSRTSGASSYEQYF | TGTGCCAGCAGCAGAACTAGCGGGGCAAGCTCCTACGAGCAGTACTTC
TRBJ2-7 | TRBV18 | - | - | CASSIRQNYEQYF | TGTGCCAGCTCAATAAGACAGAACTACGAGCAGTACTTC
TRBJ1-3 | TRBV4-2 | - | - | CASSLTLRAQTFSGNTIYF | TGTGCCAGCAGCCTTACTCTTAGGGCGCAGACCTTCTCTGGAAACACCATATATTTT
TRBJ2-7 | TRBV5-1 | TRBD1 | - | CASSFSGDRADEQYF | TGCGCCAGCAGCTTCTCGGGGGACAGGGCCGACGAGCAGTACTTC
TRBJ2-1 | TRBV5-1 | - | - | CASSLAGSFMEQFF | TGCGCCAGCAGCTTGGCGGGGTCATTCATGGAGCAGTTCTTC
TRBJ2-7 | TRBV6-1 | TRBD2 | - | CASRDGGGQVEQYF | TGTGCCAGCAGAGACGGGGGGGGGCAGGTCGAGCAGTACTTC
TRBJ1-1 | TRBV25-1 | TRBD1 | - | CASSELEGQGDTEAFF | TGTGCCAGCAGTGAACTCGAAGGACAGGGGGACACTGAAGCTTTCTTT
TRBJ2-3 | TRBV28 | - | few | CASSFQTGVFTDTQYF | TGTGCCAGCAGTTTCCAGACAGGAGTGTTCACAGATACGCAGTATTTT
TRBJ2-7 | TRBV6-6 | TRBD2 | - | CASSGSGRADYEQYF | TGTGCCAGCAGCGGTAGCGGGAGGGCCGACTACGAGCAGTACTTC
TRBJ2-5 | TRBV7-8 | - | - | CASSARGTGTQYF | TGTGCCAGCAGCGCCCGAGGTACAGGGACCCAGTACTTC
TRBJ1-1 | TRBV18 | - | - | CASSNTNTEAFF | TGTGCCAGCTCCAATACGAACACTGAAGCTTTCTTT
TRBJ2-7 | TRBV7-2 | - | - | CASSFANAYEQYF | TGTGCCAGCAGCTTTGCGAATGCCTACGAGCAGTACTTC
TRBJ2-3 | TRBV10-2 | - | - | CASRANTDTQYF | TGCGCCAGCCGCGCGAACACAGATACGCAGTATTTT
TRBJ1-1 | TRBV5-6 | TRBD1 | once | CASRPKPTGDEAFF | TGTGCCAGCAGACCCAAACCGACAGGGGATGAAGCTTTCTTT
TRBJ1-1 | TRBV2 | - | - | CASSESSYTEAFF | TGTGCCAGCAGTGAATCCAGCTACACTGAAGCTTTCTTT